The 3 T cell receptor beta chains reported below all come from one sample, sequenced in a study of T cells in Graves' hyperthyroidism and ophthalmopathy (dated by TCRdb to between 2018 and 2021). Library preparation used multiplex PCR. Sequencing took place on an Illumina HiSeq 2000. Amplification of TCR beta CDR3 regions was carried out from RNA transcripts. The TCR CDR3 was subjected to a first round of RT-PCR using the HTBI primer set and the Qiagen OneStep RT-PCR kit. TCRdb reworked the public reads: Q25 trimming with fastp, MiXCR clone assembly, productive beta chains retained. Each entry merges the rows of one CDR3 protein and shows their most common DNA and genes. The sample profile shows fewer than 650,000 distinct CDR3 sequences; around 15% of them were found once. The top ten clonotypes cover around 4% of the sample. The sequenced material came from blood. All receptors derive from a woman aged 40 to 55 with Graves' ophthalmopathy.

This clonotype showed up many times. The chain joins TRBV2 to TRBJ2-7; unclear D gene. The germline V gene encodes CDR1 SNHLY and CDR2 FYNNEI. The CDR3 has 12 amino acids. The V gene lost 8 bases and the J gene lost 2 bases, with 10 bases spanning the gap. DNA for the CDR3: TGTGCCAGCGGATCCGAGACCTACGAGCAGTACTTC. It translates to CASGSETYEQYF.

This clonotype was counted many times. V gene TRBV10-3 combines with J gene TRBJ2-1, with TRBD2 as a possible D gene (6 bases). V shed 6 bases and J shed 10 bases, with 16 bases lying between them. CDR3 length equals 13 residues. Germline V gives CDR1 ENHRY, CDR2 SYGVKD. CDR3 sequence reads: CAIRAPGGVEQFF. CDR3 bases: TGTGCCATCAGAGCACCCGGAGGGGTCGAGCAGTTCTTC.

The chain uses TRBV27 and TRBJ1-1; D gene uncertain. V was cut by 2 bases and J by 4 bases, with 14 bases left in between. The germline CDR1 and CDR2 sequences are MNHEY and SMNVEV (reference sequence). CDR3 length: 15 amino acids. The CDR3 nucleotides are TGTGCCAGCAGTTTAGACCCTTTTGGGTCCACTGAAGCTTTCTTT. Protein product: CASSLDPFGSTEAFF.